The 21 T cell receptor beta chains listed next were all sequenced from one sample in a study of T cell changes during pregnancy in multiple sclerosis. Profiling relied on immunoSEQ multiplex PCR, and the TCRdb table lists in-frame clones only, not all of them. This sample yields about 36,000 clones, of which about 91% are seen a single time; around 11% belongs to the top ten. This specimen was CD8+ T cells from peripheral blood mononuclear cells, taken in the third trimester of pregnancy. All receptors derive from a female donor with multiple sclerosis, enrolled in a pregnancy study.

The V gene is TRBV7-6, the J gene TRBJ2-7, with TRBD2 matching over 9 bases. The CDR3 extends over 15 amino acids. From germline, CDR1 is SGHVS and CDR2 FNYEAQ. With V trimmed by 0 bases and J by 3 bases, 3 bases remained unmatched. The CDR3 DNA is TGTGCCAGCAGCTTAGCGACTAGCGGAGTCTACGAGCAGTACTTC. As protein: CASSLATSGVYEQYF. Based on the CDR3 plus reference TRBV7-6 and TRBJ2-7, the full variable domain is GAGVSQSPRYKVTKRGQDVALRCDPISGHVSLYWYRQALGQGPEFLTYFNYEAQQDKSGLPNDRFSAERPEGSISTLTIQRTEQRDSAMYRCASSLATSGVYEQYFGPGTRLTVT.

Turning to this clone: Other DNA sequences of this sample code for an identical CDR3. The rearrangement links TRBV27 to TRBJ1-1; 8 nucleotides match TRBD1. Germline V lookup: CDR1 MNHEY, CDR2 SMNVEV (reference sequence). The CDR3 totals 14 residues. Trimming at V came to 5 bases and at J to 5 bases, leaving 7 bases not matched to a gene. CDR3 in DNA: TGTGCCAGCAGTCAAGGACAGGGTGGGACTGAAGCTTTCTTT. Translated, it gives CASSQGQGGTEAFF.

The J gene is TRBJ1-5, the V gene TRBV19; 7 nucleotides agree with TRBD1. The CDR3 runs 15 residues. Per the germline V gene, CDR1 is LNHDA and CDR2 is SQIVND (reference sequence). V lost 4 bases, J lost 2 bases, and 5 bases stayed unmatched. CDR3 residues: CASSTKGARNQPQHF. The CDR3 DNA sequence: TGTGCCAGTAGTACCAAGGGGGCACGCAATCAGCCCCAGCATTTT.

The rearrangement uses TRBV7-2 and TRBJ2-5; 7 bases are shared with TRBD1. CDR1 is SGHTA, CDR2 FQGNSA, per germline. V lost 3 bases, J lost 3 bases, and 7 bases stayed unmatched. CDR3 length: 15 residues. CDR3 loop: CASSFQGQKKETQYF. The CDR3 nucleotides read TGTGCCAGCAGCTTCCAGGGACAGAAGAAAGAGACCCAGTACTTC.

The chain carries TRBV2 and TRBJ2-5, with 8 bases matching TRBD1. CDR3 length: 13 amino acids. Germline CDR1 SNHLY, CDR2 FYNNEI. J gave up 5 bases and V 6 bases, and 5 bases lay outside the gene matches. This chain's CDR3 is CASSLRGQETQYF. As DNA, the CDR3 is TGTGCCAGCAGCCTCAGGGGGCAGGAGACCCAGTACTTC.

The CDR3 reads CASSVGDEKLFF. CDR3 DNA: TGTGCCAGCAGCGTAGGAGATGAAAAACTGTTTTTT. The chain couples TRBV9 to TRBJ1-4, with D unclear. Germline lookup yields CDR1 SGDLS and CDR2 YYNGEE. CDR3 length equals 12 residues. V shed 0 bases and J shed 6 bases, with 3 bases lying between them.

The chain carries TRBV2 and TRBJ2-1; D is ambiguous. CDR1 and CDR2 from the germline V gene are SNHLY and FYNNEI. The CDR3 has 15 residues. V gave up 4 bases and J gave up 7 bases, with 17 bases separating them. CDR3 loop: CASSVHSAEINEQFF. In DNA form, the CDR3 reads TGTGCCAGCAGTGTCCACTCCGCCGAAATAAATGAGCAGTTCTTC.

The sample holds one count of this clone. This sequence joins TRBV27 and TRBJ2-1, with 7 nucleotides matching TRBD1. V shed 4 bases, J shed 4 bases, and the junction held 7 bases outside the gene matches. Germline-derived CDR1 and CDR2 are MNHEY and SMNVEV (reference sequence). The CDR3 spans 15 residues. This CDR3 is CASSSRTGLYNEQFF. The CDR3 bases are TGTGCCAGCAGTTCCAGGACAGGCCTGTACAATGAGCAGTTCTTC.

V is TRBV4-2 and J is TRBJ2-7; 7 bases agree with TRBD1. The CDR3 spans 15 residues. The germline gives CDR1 LGHNA, CDR2 YNFKEQ. The V segment lost 0 bases and the J segment 6 bases; nucleotides outside the gene matches: 8. The CDR3 reads CASSQDETGSAEQYF. Written as DNA, the CDR3 is TGTGCCAGCAGCCAAGATGAGACAGGGTCGGCCGAGCAGTACTTC.

The V gene is TRBV19, the J gene TRBJ2-7; TRBD2 agrees at 7 bases. The length of the CDR3 is 13 residues. CDR1 is LNHDA, CDR2 SQIVND, per germline (reference sequence). J was trimmed by 4 bases and V by 7 bases; bases with no gene match: 7. The CDR3 DNA sequence: TGTGCCAGTACCAACCGGGGGGATTACGAGCAGTACTTC. This codes for CASTNRGDYEQYF.

The chain joins TRBV25-1 to TRBJ1-1; 9 bases align to TRBD1. CDR3 length: 16 amino acids. CDR1 and CDR2 (germline): MGHDK, SYGVNS. The ends lost 5 bases at V and 5 bases at J; junction bases unmatched: 12. CDR3: CASSIQQGARKTEAFF. The CDR3 DNA follows: TGTGCCAGCAGTATTCAACAGGGGGCCCGTAAAACTGAAGCTTTCTTT.

The chain uses TRBV7-7 and TRBJ2-2; D possibly corresponds to TRBD1 (6 bases). CDR3 length: 16 amino acids. V shed 5 bases and J shed 1 base, with 14 bases lying between them. Germline lookup yields CDR1 SSHAT and CDR2 FNYEAQ (reference sequence). As DNA, the CDR3 is TGTGCCAGCAGCCCGGGGACATCTGAGAACACCGGGGAGCTGTTTTTT. It yields the protein CASSPGTSENTGELFF.

This chain links TRBV9 with TRBJ2-3, with unresolved D. Germline V gene sequence: CDR1 SGDLS, CDR2 YYNGEE. CDR3 length equals 13 residues. Trimming stripped 3 bases from V and 0 bases from J, with 5 bases between. The CDR3 DNA sequence: TGTGCCAGCAGCGCCGCGAGCACAGATACGCAGTATTTT. Translating it yields CASSAASTDTQYF.

This clone was seen only once. The rearrangement links TRBV28 to TRBJ2-1; tentatively, D is TRBD2 (5 bases). The CDR3 loop spans 13 amino acids. V was shortened by 2 bases and J by 10 bases, with 12 bases between the two germline ends. Per germline, CDR1 MDHEN and CDR2 SYDVKM. CDR3 loop: CASSLAASGEQFF. CDR3 nucleotide sequence: TGTGCCAGCAGTTTAGCGGCCTCGGGAGAGCAGTTCTTC.

The V gene is TRBV5-4, the J gene TRBJ2-6, with D unclear. Trimming pared 1 base from V and 1 base from J, leaving 6 bases between. From germline, CDR1 is SGHNT and CDR2 YYREEE (reference sequence). There are 15 residues in the CDR3. The CDR3 DNA follows: TGTGCCAGCAGCTTGATAGTTTCTGGGGCCAACGTCCTGACTTTC. Translated, it gives CASSLIVSGANVLTF.

The gene calls are TRBV27 and TRBJ1-5; D remains ambiguous. V was cut by 2 bases and J by 3 bases, with 14 bases left in between. The germline V gene encodes CDR1 MNHEY and CDR2 SMNVEV (reference sequence). CDR3 length: 16 amino acids. The chain's CDR3 is CASSLAAGVSNQPQHF. The CDR3 DNA is TGTGCCAGCAGTTTAGCTGCCGGGGTGTCCAATCAGCCCCAGCATTTT.

V gene TRBV29-1 combines with J gene TRBJ2-3; no reliable D call. This CDR3 region has 13 residues. The V gene's germline CDR1 is SQVTM and CDR2 ANQGSEA. V lost 4 bases and J 0 bases, leaving 8 bases between the germline ends. The CDR3 loop reads CSVAAESTDTQYF. The CDR3 region has the DNA TGCAGCGTTGCGGCGGAAAGCACAGATACGCAGTATTTT.

The rearrangement links TRBV19 to TRBJ1-1; the D is unclear. The V end lost 5 bases, the J end lost 1 base, and 14 bases lay between the germline ends. Germline CDR1 and CDR2: LNHDA and SQIVND (reference sequence). The CDR3 consists of 15 residues. The CDR3 DNA is TGTGCCAGTAGTTTTCAGCGTATCCCGAACACTGAAGCTTTCTTT. Translation: CASSFQRIPNTEAFF.

The J gene is TRBJ2-5, the V gene TRBV5-4, with unresolved D. Germline V gene sequence: CDR1 SGHNT, CDR2 YYREEE (reference sequence). V shed 1 base and J shed 4 bases, with 5 bases lying between them. There are 12 residues in the CDR3. CDR3 DNA sequence: TGTGCCAGCAGCTTGACCGGAGAGACCCAGTACTTC. Residues: CASSLTGETQYF.

The V gene is TRBV15, the J gene TRBJ2-3; 13 bases are shared with TRBD2. CDR1 and CDR2 (germline): LNHNV, YYDKDF (reference sequence). The CDR3 is 19 amino acids. V lost 2 bases, J lost 2 bases, and 10 bases stayed unmatched. The CDR3 nucleotides read TGTGCCACCAGCAGACCTAGACTAGCGGGAGGCCCATCCACAGATACGCAGTATTTT. Translation: CATSRPRLAGGPSTDTQYF.

The chain links TRBV13 to TRBJ2-7; D gene unclear. V lost 3 bases and J lost 6, with 9 bases in between. The V gene's germline CDR1 is PRHDT and CDR2 FYEKMQ (reference sequence). The CDR3 extends over 12 amino acids. The CDR3, as DNA: TGTGCCAGCAGCTTTGGCAGGCGCGAGCAGTACTTC. Amino acids: CASSFGRREQYF.